This T cell receptor (beta chain) derives from a study of blood T cells in healthy people across ages. The CDR3 consists of 14 residues. The germline V gene encodes CDR1 SGHVS and CDR2 FNYEAQ. Through a sample-barcoded 5' primer and a J-beta primer mix, a second PCR was run for roughly 6 to 12 cycles. TCRdb recomputed calls from the 5' RACE reads with MiXCR, one row per CDR3 protein. The table lists about 1.7 million distinct CDR3 sequences, under 30% of them singletons. This clonotype appeared a few times. At one of its ends the junction is not consistent with the germline gene, which may arise from a read error.

Sequenced: blood. The origin of this receptor is a woman in her thirties in good health. This chain links TRBV7-6 with TRBJ2-3; possible D gene TRBD2, 6 bases. The CDR3 reads CAGSRDREADTQYF. The CDR3, as DNA: TGTGCCGGCAGCCGGGATAGGGAGGCAGATACGCAGTATTTT. The complete variable domain, with remaining parts taken from reference TRBV7-6 and TRBJ2-3, reads GAGVSQSPRYKVTKRGQDVALRCDPISGHVSLYWYRQALGQGPEFLTYFNYEAQQDKSGLPNDRFSAERPEGSISTLTIQRTEQRDSAMYRCAGSRDREADTQYFGPGTRLTVL.